This T cell receptor (beta chain) derives from a study of cytomegalovirus exposure and HLA in healthy donors listed by TCRdb under 2017. In the study overall: According to an earlier analysis of a few hundred of the donors, about 179 million T cells yielded some 110 million unique TCR beta sequences and 276 Gb of sequence data. About 280 gigabases of sequencing data and around 90 million unique TCR sequences made up an early release that covered nearly 650 HLA-typed donors. The genetic ancestry cluster associated with self-reported Caucasian donors included roughly 84% of the 398 genotyped donors. The study was designed to test whether signatures of past pathogen exposure could be identified by cataloging public T cell receptors. The T cell repertoires of 666 subjects were profiled by immunosequencing and related to cytomegalovirus serostatus. Besides the first cohort of 666 subjects, a separate validation cohort made up of over 95 different subjects was used. High-throughput TCR immunosequencing, statistical association of individual TCRs with disease status, and machine learning were combined to predict cytomegalovirus infection status. In a later analysis, previously published TCR beta repertoires from 666 donors were re-analyzed and high-resolution HLA genotyping was added so that TCR occurrence patterns could be studied. In the later analysis, no new phenotypic data were used to find candidate immune exposures; instead, reliance was placed on TCR beta sequences and their occurrence across donors. An earlier analysis of roughly 580 of the donors used high-throughput TCR beta sequencing to judge whether each TCR beta V gene segment behaved as functional or pseudogenic. Donor age, sex, ethnicity and CMV serostatus were compiled together with the repertoire data. A later genetic analysis used genome-wide SNP genotypes for about three fifths of the roughly 700 donors, treating that subset as a discovery cohort. Every discovery cohort repertoire had been produced on one sequencing platform. Class I and class II HLA loci were covered by the typing at four-digit resolution. Typing coverage varied by locus: roughly 629-630 donors for A, B, C, DRB1 and DQB1; 500 to 550 for DQA1; about 590 for DPA1; approximately 470 for DPB1. Roughly 5 DR-DQ haplotypes were handled as single units for association and clustering because linkage in the cohort was strong. Across approximately 400 genotyped donors of the cohort, an average of roughly 200,000 unique TCR beta nucleotide sequences per donor were sequenced, and roughly 18% of those sequences were non-productive. General conclusions and limits of the study: Assigning TCR associations to individual alleles was difficult when HLA alleles, especially DR and DQ, strongly co-occurred. Several of the top co-occurrence clusters appeared to be linked to parvovirus B19, influenza, CMV and Epstein-Barr virus, according to a later analysis. The 87-base-pair reads could not distinguish some IMGT-functional V segments, including TRBV6-2 and TRBV6-3, so those segments were excluded. The presence/absence analyses assumed that sequencing depth was roughly uniform across donors, and that assumption may not be true. In a later analysis, about 16,000 TCR beta sequences were associated with specific HLA alleles at a false discovery rate of 0.05. In a later analysis, HLA-associated TCR beta chains were found to be more clonally expanded and to have lower generation probabilities than equally common non-associated chains. Correlated functional status among segregating V segments might reflect linkage disequilibrium, but an unknown experimental factor could not be ruled out. Most CMV-associated TCR beta chains appeared to be HLA-restricted in a later analysis, and the HLA associations seemed to be driven largely by CMV exposure. Because counts were too low, roughly 18 rarely observed V segments, including chromosome 9 orphons, were left out of the earlier analysis of a few hundred of the donors. V-gene and J-gene trimming of TCR beta chains was associated with a missense DCLRE1C variant in a later genetic analysis, and the association was replicated in an independent cohort. In this cohort, only TCR beta chains were sequenced, and detectable features were limited by the absence of alpha or paired-chain data. Most TCR sequences were observed very rarely across donors, whereas some public TCRs were present in many individuals. A later analysis found that TCR association rates varied across HLA loci, with DRB1 alleles showing the most associated TCRs and HLA-C alleles the fewest. In an earlier analysis of over 550 of the donors, most TCR beta V segments were observed in productive rearrangements about 87% or about 30% of the time, broadly matching IMGT annotations. Because HLA typing was missing for some donors at each locus, association tests included only the typed subset. According to a later genetic analysis, donors in an Asian-associated ancestry cluster had fewer N-insertions in productive TCRs than the roughly 670-donor mean. In vitro tests confirmed that a few of the cytomegalovirus-associated TCR beta chains recognize cytomegalovirus antigens. A cluster of highly shared sequence variants was judged likely to be a technical artifact of the sequencing pipeline. A further reported finding was that TCR beta sequences accurately predicted the HLA-A and HLA-B alleles for most subjects in the first cohort. The classifier was reported to diagnose cytomegalovirus status with high specificity and sensitivity in both the original cohort and the validation cohort. The authors suggested that the approach could potentially be generalized to other disease states and immunological phenotypes. The only immune exposure information available for the cohort was CMV serostatus. A total of fewer than 200 TCR beta chains were listed by the study as associated with cytomegalovirus.

The method behind the library was the immunoSEQ multiplex PCR assay. For the multiplex PCR, a mixture combining 60 forward primers for TCR Vbeta segments and 13 reverse primers for TCR Jbeta segments was used. A multiplex PCR assay on genomic DNA amplified the CDR3 region of rearranged TCR beta genes. Amplified TCR beta libraries were sequenced as 87-base-pair reads on the Illumina HiSeq System. In the original analysis: Across the 600 to 700 repertoires, a later analysis counted 75 million to 90 million unique TCR beta chains, roughly 11 million of which were shared by at least two donors. Raw reads were error-corrected and collapsed into unique sequences by a nearest-neighbor algorithm in which closely related sequences were merged to remove PCR and sequencing errors. Alignment of CDR3 sequences to IMGT reference sequences was used to assign V, D and J gene segments. Each retained sequence needed at least a six-nucleotide match to both a V gene segment and a J gene segment. A rearrangement was called productive if the CDR3 had no stop codons and remained in frame with V and J, and every other rearrangement was called non-productive. Following IMGT convention, CDR3 was defined as the stretch from the second conserved V-encoded cysteine up to the conserved J-encoded phenylalanine. In an earlier analysis of 587 of the donors, sequences lacking an unambiguous match to a single V gene segment were excluded. In an earlier analysis of approximately 610 of the donors, V segments were called functional above 56.7% productive rearrangements and were called segregating when the between-donor standard deviation exceeded 5%. A statistical classification framework was developed to diagnose cytomegalovirus status using the catalog of TCR beta chain sequences. In a later analysis, TCR nucleotide sequences were compared against IMGT/GENE-DB human TR gene sequences so that V and J genes could be assigned. The TCRdist pipeline was used in a later analysis to assign CDR3 sequences and most-parsimonious VDJ recombination scenarios. In a later analysis, each TCR beta chain was defined by its CDR3 amino acid sequence together with its V-gene family, and reads without a unique V-gene family were excluded. A later analysis removed several hundred highly shared, low-generation-probability nucleotide sequences to deal with suspected cross-contamination and a sequencing artifact. For each public chain, a later analysis derived a clonal expansion index from normalized ranks of inferred template counts within each repertoire. A later analysis computed generation probabilities with a VDJ recombination model fitted to out-of-frame rearrangements, and checked the results against IGoR. In a later analysis, hypergeometric tests were used to score TCR-TCR, TCR-HLA and TCR-CMV co-occurrence, with a repertoire-size bias correction applied to TCR pairs. In a later analysis, false discovery rates were estimated by permuting HLA or CMV assignments 20 times. In a later analysis, co-occurring TCRs were grouped using DBSCAN, with TCRdist sequence similarity added in when clustering inside HLA-allele-positive subsets. Repertoires with fewer than 30,000 or more than 120,000 public chains, plus five repertoires with anomalous nucleotide sharing, were excluded from co-occurrence clustering. As stored in TCRdb, this immuneACCESS dataset retains in-frame rearrangements with V and J assigned. A fraction of the clones does not appear; measured against another copy, unresolved V genes explain less than half of the discrepancy, and the remainder lacks a known reason. That table supplies the V and J calls and clone size; D and trimming were determined from the DNA. This sample comprises 250,000 or so clones, about nine tenths of them detected only once. Jointly, the top ten make up approximately 1.5% of the sample.

The cohort comprised hundreds of healthy bone marrow donors. At the time of sampling, all cohort members were nominally healthy, though unrecorded immune exposures were likely present. The donor was CMV seronegative and was included in the group of a few hundred seronegative cohort members. Each donor provided a peripheral blood sample, and peripheral blood mononuclear cells were used for TCR beta sequencing. Genomic DNA was extracted from the blood cell samples with the Qiagen DNeasy Blood Extraction Kit. There are 15 amino acids in the CDR3, from cysteine to phenylalanine inclusive. Only the CDR3 region is kept as DNA, spanning 45 bases read in frame from base 1. Taken from the germline V gene, the CDR1 and CDR2 loops are SQVTM and ANQGSEA. The germline V end is reduced by 5 bases and the J end by 5 bases; junction bases left unmatched: 6. About this clone itself: No cognate antigen has been identified for it. No much larger clone exists at a distance of one base, and base qualities are not known.

This chain is built from TRBV29-1 and TRBJ2-2; TRBD2 matches 12 bases in the middle. This receptor was obtained from a girl aged 2-9 years in good health and CMV-seronegative. The sample consisted of PBMCs. The nucleotides read TGCAGCGTTCCGAGCCTAGCGGGGGGGACCGGGGAGCTGTTTTTT. Its translation reads: CSVPSLAGGTGELFF.